This T cell receptor (beta chain) came from a study of post-analysis software for immune sequencing data. Study-level results: Comparison of patients with controls showed five TRBV segments more frequent in patients, TRBV5-6, TRBV5-1 and TRBV20-1 among them.

TCR beta libraries were prepared from cDNA with unique molecular identifiers. TCRdb itself ran the PCR reads through MiXCR, one entry per CDR3 protein. The sample comprises hundreds of thousands of distinct CDR3 sequences, around 64% of which are singletons, and around 11% rests with the top ten. This CDR3 has 14 residues. Germline V gives CDR1 WSHSY, CDR2 SAAADI. With respect to this clonotype: What it binds is not known.

The V call is TRBV10-2, the J call TRBJ2-7; a weak D match, TRBD1 (5 bases). The J call may not be correct, given that the DNA end is closer to TRBJ2-5. Sequenced sample: blood. The TCR sequence derives from a girl under 10 years old with multiple sclerosis. The CDR3 sequence: CASDRTDTLETQYF. The CDR3 bases are TGCGCCAGCGATAGAACGGACACCTTAGAGACCCAGTACTTC.